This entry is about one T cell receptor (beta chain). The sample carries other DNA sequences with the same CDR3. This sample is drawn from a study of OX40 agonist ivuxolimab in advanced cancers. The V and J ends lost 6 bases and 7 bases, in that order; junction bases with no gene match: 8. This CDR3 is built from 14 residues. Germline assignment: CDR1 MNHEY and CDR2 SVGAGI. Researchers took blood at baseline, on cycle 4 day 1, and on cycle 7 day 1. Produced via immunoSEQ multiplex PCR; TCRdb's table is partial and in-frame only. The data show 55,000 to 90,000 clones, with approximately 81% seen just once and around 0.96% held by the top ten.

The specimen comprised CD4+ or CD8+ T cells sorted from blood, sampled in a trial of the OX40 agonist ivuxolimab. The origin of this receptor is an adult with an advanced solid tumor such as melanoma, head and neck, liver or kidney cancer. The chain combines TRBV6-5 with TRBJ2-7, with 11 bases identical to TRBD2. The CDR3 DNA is TGTGCCAGCAGGTTGACTAGCGGGGCTCGAGAGCAGTACTTC. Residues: CASRLTSGAREQYF.